This T cell receptor beta chain is drawn from a study of sequential checkpoint blockade in melanoma. Background on the study: Patients were randomized 1:1 to nivolumab-then-ipilimumab or ipilimumab-then-nivolumab first-line. Both treatment sequences were followed by maintenance nivolumab.

Treatment: randomized to nivolumab then ipilimumab (arm A) or the reverse (arm B). No patient had prior DNA-damaging chemotherapy. PBMC sorting kept live CD3+CD8+ cells without CD19 or CD56. This table comes from immunoSEQ multiplex PCR, and its TCRdb copy is limited to in-frame clones, with some not included. The profile shows approximately 11,000 clones, around 56% of them singletons. The CDR3 contains 15 residues. The V and J ends lost 4 bases and 2 bases respectively, with 12 bases between them. Germline-derived CDR1 and CDR2 are MNHEY and SMNVEV (reference sequence). Sequences were derived from CD8+ T cells sorted from blood (inferred from file names), sampled from a patient given nivolumab and ipilimumab in sequence. The TCR was taken from a human donor with melanoma. The chain is built from TRBV27 and TRBJ2-1; D is perhaps TRBD2 (6 bases). The CDR3 loop reads CASSSGLSPYNEQFF. The CDR3 DNA sequence: TGTGCCAGCAGTTCGGGACTTTCCCCCTACAATGAGCAGTTCTTC.